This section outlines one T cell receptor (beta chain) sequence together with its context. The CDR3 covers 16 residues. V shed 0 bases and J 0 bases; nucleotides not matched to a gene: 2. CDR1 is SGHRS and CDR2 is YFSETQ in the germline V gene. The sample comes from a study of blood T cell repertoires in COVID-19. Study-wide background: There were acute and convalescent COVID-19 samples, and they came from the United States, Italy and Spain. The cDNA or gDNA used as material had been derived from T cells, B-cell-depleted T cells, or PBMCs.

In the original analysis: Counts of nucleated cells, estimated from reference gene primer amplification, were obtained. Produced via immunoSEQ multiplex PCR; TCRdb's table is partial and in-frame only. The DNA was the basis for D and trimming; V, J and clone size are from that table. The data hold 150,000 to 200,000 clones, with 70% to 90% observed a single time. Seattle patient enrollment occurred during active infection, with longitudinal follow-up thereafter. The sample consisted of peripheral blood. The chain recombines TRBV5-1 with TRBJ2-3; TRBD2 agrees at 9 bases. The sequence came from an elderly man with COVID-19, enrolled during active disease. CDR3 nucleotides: TGCGCCAGCAGCTTGGATAGCGGGGGAAGCACAGATACGCAGTATTTT. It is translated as CASSLDSGGSTDTQYF. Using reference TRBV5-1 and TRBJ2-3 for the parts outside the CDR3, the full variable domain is KAGVTQTPRYLIKTRGQQVTLSCSPISGHRSVSWYQQTPGQGLQFLFEYFSETQRNKGNFPGRFSGRQFSNSRSEMNVSTLELGDSALYLCASSLDSGGSTDTQYFGPGTRLTVL.